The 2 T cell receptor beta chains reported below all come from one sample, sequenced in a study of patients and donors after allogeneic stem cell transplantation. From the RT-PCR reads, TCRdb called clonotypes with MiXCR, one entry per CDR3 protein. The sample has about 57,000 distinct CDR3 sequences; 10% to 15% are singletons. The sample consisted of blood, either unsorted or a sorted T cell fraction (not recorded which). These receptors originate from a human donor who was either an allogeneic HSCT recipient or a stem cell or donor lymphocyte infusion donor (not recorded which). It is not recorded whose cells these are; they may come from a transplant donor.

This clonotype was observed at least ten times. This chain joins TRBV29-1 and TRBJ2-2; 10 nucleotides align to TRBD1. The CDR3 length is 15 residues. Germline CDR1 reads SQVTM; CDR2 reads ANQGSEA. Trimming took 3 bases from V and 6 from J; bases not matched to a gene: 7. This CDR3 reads CSVDSTGGASGELFF. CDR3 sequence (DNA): TGCAGCGTTGACTCGACAGGGGGCGCATCCGGGGAGCTGTTTTTT.

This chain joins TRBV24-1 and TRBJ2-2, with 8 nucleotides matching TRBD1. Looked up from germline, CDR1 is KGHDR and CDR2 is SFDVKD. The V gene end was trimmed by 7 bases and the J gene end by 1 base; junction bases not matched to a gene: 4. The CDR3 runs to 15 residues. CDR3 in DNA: TGTGCCACCAGCCGTACAGGGGGGAACACCGGGGAGCTGTTTTTT. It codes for CATSRTGGNTGELFF.